The T cell receptor (beta chain) under discussion was sequenced for a study of T cell repertoires in cytomegalovirus infection. Using its own MiXCR run on the reads, TCRdb lists one record per CDR3 protein. The sample consists of about 920,000 distinct CDR3 sequences, under 40% of them appearing once. This clonotype has at least ten counts. As yet, its antigen is unknown. Findings and caveats of the study: Of the TCR beta families, the public ones yielded a cumulative frequency that identified carriers of CMV plus the relevant HLA. Ex vivo responses were dominated by HLA-C-restricted CMV-specific TCR beta clonotypes.

This CDR3 is 15 amino acids long. J lost 6 bases, V lost 2 bases, and 4 bases had no gene match. Germline CDR1 is MNHEY and CDR2 is SVGAGI. The chain combines TRBV6-5 with TRBJ1-5; 10 positions agree with TRBD1. This receptor was obtained from a human donor in good health (CMV status not recorded). Some clones in this sample may be carry-over from other donors' samples. Sequencing was performed on cultured CD8+ T cells from PBMCs, taken from culture after CMV antigen stimulation. The CDR3 coding sequence is TGTGCCAGCAGTTACGTCCGGACAGGGGGTCAGCCCCAGCATTTT. It translates to CASSYVRTGGQPQHF.